A selection of T cell receptor beta chains follows, all from one sample in a study of T cells in localized non-small cell lung cancer. Profiled with immunoSEQ multiplex PCR; TCRdb holds only in-frame clones, not every one. The sample contains almost 20,000 clones, about nine tenths of which appear only once. Sequenced here: peripheral blood, sampled before any cancer treatment. These TCRs come from a man between 40 and 70 years old with stage I lung adenocarcinoma. CDR3s include the opening cysteine and the closing phenylalanine or tryptophan.

CDR3aa: CAGRRGGEDTGELFF; v_gene: TRBV6-1; j_gene: TRBJ2-2
CDR3aa: CASSPLEGSPLLDEQFF; v_gene: TRBV11-2; j_gene: TRBJ2-1
CDR3aa: CASSPDRGKADTQYF; v_gene: TRBV6-5; j_gene: TRBJ2-3
CDR3aa: CASSPGGTDFAEQYF; v_gene: TRBV18; j_gene: TRBJ2-7
CDR3aa: CASLGQSSYEQYF; v_gene: TRBV6-1; j_gene: TRBJ2-7
CDR3aa: CASSERGTGSAFF; v_gene: TRBV2; j_gene: TRBJ1-1
CDR3aa: CSVETSIATDEQFF; v_gene: TRBV29-1; j_gene: TRBJ2-1
CDR3aa: CAWRRTGGLDEQFF; v_gene: TRBV30; j_gene: TRBJ2-1
CDR3aa: CASSLAGQFSGANVLTF; v_gene: TRBV5-6; j_gene: TRBJ2-6
CDR3aa: CASSRTSGSYNEQFF; v_gene: TRBV6-5; j_gene: TRBJ2-1
CDR3aa: CASSYREEQPQHF; v_gene: TRBV27; j_gene: TRBJ1-5
CDR3aa: CTSSQGAPRAGANVLTF; v_gene: TRBV1; j_gene: TRBJ2-6
CDR3aa: CASRARPPDTQYF; v_gene: TRBV10-2; j_gene: TRBJ2-3
CDR3aa: CASSLGEDTQYF; v_gene: TRBV11-2; j_gene: TRBJ2-3
CDR3aa: CASSVVGGGGYEQYF; v_gene: TRBV9; j_gene: TRBJ2-7
CDR3aa: CASRTMALTGANVLTF; v_gene: TRBV6-6; j_gene: TRBJ2-6
CDR3aa: CASSLASNYGYTF; v_gene: TRBV11-2; j_gene: TRBJ1-2
CDR3aa: CASTSGLASTGELFF; v_gene: TRBV19; j_gene: TRBJ2-2
CDR3aa: CASSLQAGEWEQYF; v_gene: TRBV7-9; j_gene: TRBJ2-7
CDR3aa: CASSQLTGGYTEAFF; v_gene: TRBV14; j_gene: TRBJ1-1
CDR3aa: CASRPGVLGNQPQHF; v_gene: TRBV27; j_gene: TRBJ1-5
CDR3aa: CASIRGDYGYTF; v_gene: TRBV19; j_gene: TRBJ1-2
CDR3aa: CSVYQGLGADTQYF; v_gene: TRBV29-1; j_gene: TRBJ2-3
CDR3aa: CASGQGVMNTEAFF; v_gene: TRBV19; j_gene: TRBJ1-1
CDR3aa: CAWSELLSNTEAFF; v_gene: TRBV30; j_gene: TRBJ1-1
CDR3aa: CASSPLWDVKYEQYF; v_gene: TRBV9; j_gene: TRBJ2-7
CDR3aa: CASSVVGGGEQFF; v_gene: TRBV9; j_gene: TRBJ2-1
CDR3aa: CASSFGSGGTGELFF; v_gene: TRBV5-1; j_gene: TRBJ2-2
CDR3aa: CASSQVSASPNRHEQYF; v_gene: TRBV4-2; j_gene: TRBJ2-7
CDR3aa: CASSRTRNTEAFF; v_gene: TRBV7-9; j_gene: TRBJ1-1
CDR3aa: CASSVGMNTEAFF; v_gene: TRBV9; j_gene: TRBJ1-1
CDR3aa: CASSLGAGAYEQYF; v_gene: TRBV9; j_gene: TRBJ2-7
CDR3aa: CASSLATSGPRDTQYF; v_gene: TRBV19; j_gene: TRBJ2-3
CDR3aa: CASSLGAQPQHF; v_gene: TRBV7-9; j_gene: TRBJ1-5
CDR3aa: CAWSVLSGRVGEQYF; v_gene: TRBV30; j_gene: TRBJ2-7
CDR3aa: CATSRDAVADEQYF; v_gene: TRBV15; j_gene: TRBJ2-7
CDR3aa: CASSLSGGEAFF; v_gene: TRBV5-1; j_gene: TRBJ1-1
CDR3aa: CASSESRLAGETQYF; v_gene: TRBV10-2; j_gene: TRBJ2-5
CDR3aa: CASTGPRGNTGELFF; v_gene: TRBV2; j_gene: TRBJ2-2
CDR3aa: CSARLAGGTDTQYF; v_gene: TRBV29-1; j_gene: TRBJ2-3
CDR3aa: CASRRGGGTDTQYF; v_gene: TRBV6-6; j_gene: TRBJ2-3
CDR3aa: CASSGGRNMNTEAFF; v_gene: TRBV5-1; j_gene: TRBJ1-1
CDR3aa: CASRIGAANTEAFF; v_gene: TRBV27; j_gene: TRBJ1-1
CDR3aa: CASSLADRVNTGELFF; v_gene: TRBV5-1; j_gene: TRBJ2-2
CDR3aa: CASRRAGGPADTQYF; v_gene: TRBV6-5; j_gene: TRBJ2-3
CDR3aa: CASRTSGGATGELFF; v_gene: TRBV6-1; j_gene: TRBJ2-2